This T cell receptor beta chain appears in the sequencing data of a study of control samples from healthy donors and cancer patients. Here immunoSEQ multiplex PCR was the method, and the copy in TCRdb shows in-frame clones only, minus some. This sample has approximately 88,000 clones, with about nine tenths found just once. With 3 bases clipped from V and 7 bases from J, the junction kept 6 bases outside the gene matches. CDR1 MDHEN and CDR2 SYDVKM come from the germline V gene. This CDR3 is 15 amino acids long. This clone has just one count. This chain connects TRBV28 to TRBJ1-5; TRBD1 matches 10 bases. The TCR was taken from a woman aged 25 to 39 in good health. Input material: blood. The CDR3 bases are TGTGCCAGCAGTTTCGAGACAGGGGGCATGCAGCCCCAGCATTTT. This gives the protein CASSFETGGMQPQHF.